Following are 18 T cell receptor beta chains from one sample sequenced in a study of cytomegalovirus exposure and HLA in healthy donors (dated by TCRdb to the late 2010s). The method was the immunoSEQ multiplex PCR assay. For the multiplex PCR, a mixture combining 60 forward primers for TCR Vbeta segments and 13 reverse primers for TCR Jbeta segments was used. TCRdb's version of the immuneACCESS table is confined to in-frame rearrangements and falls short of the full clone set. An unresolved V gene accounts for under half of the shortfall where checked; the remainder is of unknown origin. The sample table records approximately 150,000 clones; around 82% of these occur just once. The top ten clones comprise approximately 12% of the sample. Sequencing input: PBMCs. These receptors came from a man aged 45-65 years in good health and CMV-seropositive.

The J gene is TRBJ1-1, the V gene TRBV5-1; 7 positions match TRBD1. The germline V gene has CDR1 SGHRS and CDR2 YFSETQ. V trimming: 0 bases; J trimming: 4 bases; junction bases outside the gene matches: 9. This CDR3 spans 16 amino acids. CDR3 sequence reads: CASSLGSTGISTEAFF. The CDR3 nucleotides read TGCGCCAGCAGCTTGGGGTCGACAGGGATAAGCACTGAAGCTTTCTTT. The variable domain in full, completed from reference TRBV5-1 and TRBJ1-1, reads KAGVTQTPRYLIKTRGQQVTLSCSPISGHRSVSWYQQTPGQGLQFLFEYFSETQRNKGNFPGRFSGRQFSNSRSEMNVSTLELGDSALYLCASSLGSTGISTEAFFGQGTRLTVV.

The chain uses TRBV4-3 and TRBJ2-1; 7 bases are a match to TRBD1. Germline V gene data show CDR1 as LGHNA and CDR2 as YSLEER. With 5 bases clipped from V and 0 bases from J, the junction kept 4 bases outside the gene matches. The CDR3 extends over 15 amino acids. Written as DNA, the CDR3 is TGCGCCAGCAGCGGACAGGCCAGCTCCTACAATGAGCAGTTCTTC. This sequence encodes CASSGQASSYNEQFF.

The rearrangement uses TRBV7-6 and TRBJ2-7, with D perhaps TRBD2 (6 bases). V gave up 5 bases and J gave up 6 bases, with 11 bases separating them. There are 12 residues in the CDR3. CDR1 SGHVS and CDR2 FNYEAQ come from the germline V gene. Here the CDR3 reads CASSLQGGEQYF. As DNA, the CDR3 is TGTGCCAGCAGCCTTCAGGGAGGCGAGCAGTACTTC.

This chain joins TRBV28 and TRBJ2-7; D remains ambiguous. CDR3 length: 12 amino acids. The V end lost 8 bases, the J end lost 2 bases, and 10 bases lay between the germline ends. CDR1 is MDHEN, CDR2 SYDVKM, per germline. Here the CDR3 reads CASGYSAYEQYF. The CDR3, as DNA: TGTGCCAGCGGTTATTCAGCCTACGAGCAGTACTTC.

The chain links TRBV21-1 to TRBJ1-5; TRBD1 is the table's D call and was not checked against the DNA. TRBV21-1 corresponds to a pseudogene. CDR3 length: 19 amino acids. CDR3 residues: CASSKALSSGGDSNQPQHF. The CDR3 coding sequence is TGTGCCAGCAGCAAAGCGCTTTCTTCAGGGGGCGATAGCAATCAGCCCCAGCATTTT.

CDR3: CASDSGQGAYEQYF. CDR3 in DNA: TGTGCCAGCGACTCCGGCCAGGGGGCTTACGAGCAGTACTTC. This chain uses TRBV6-6 with TRBJ2-7, with TRBD1 identical over 8 bases. Germline lookup yields CDR1 MNHNY and CDR2 SVGAGI (reference sequence). The CDR3 has 14 amino acids. V shed 8 bases, J shed 4 bases, and the junction held 10 bases outside the gene matches.

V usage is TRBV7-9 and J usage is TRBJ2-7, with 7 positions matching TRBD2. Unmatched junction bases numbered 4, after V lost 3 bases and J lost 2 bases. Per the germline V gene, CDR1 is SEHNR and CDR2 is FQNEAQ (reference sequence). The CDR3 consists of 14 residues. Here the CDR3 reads CASSLAGAPYEQYF. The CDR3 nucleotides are TGTGCCAGCAGCTTGGCGGGAGCCCCCTACGAGCAGTACTTC.

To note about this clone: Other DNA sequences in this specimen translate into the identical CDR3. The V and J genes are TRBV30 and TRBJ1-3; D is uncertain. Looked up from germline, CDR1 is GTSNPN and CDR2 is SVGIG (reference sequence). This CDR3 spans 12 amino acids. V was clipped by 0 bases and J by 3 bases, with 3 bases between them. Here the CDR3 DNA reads TGTGCCTGGAGTGTACTTGGAAACACCATATATTTT. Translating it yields CAWSVLGNTIYF.

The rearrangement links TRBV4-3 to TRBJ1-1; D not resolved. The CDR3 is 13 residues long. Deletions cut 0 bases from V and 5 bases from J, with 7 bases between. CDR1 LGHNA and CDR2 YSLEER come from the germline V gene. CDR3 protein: CASSQDPTTEAFF. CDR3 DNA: TGCGCCAGCAGCCAAGATCCGACTACTGAAGCTTTCTTT.

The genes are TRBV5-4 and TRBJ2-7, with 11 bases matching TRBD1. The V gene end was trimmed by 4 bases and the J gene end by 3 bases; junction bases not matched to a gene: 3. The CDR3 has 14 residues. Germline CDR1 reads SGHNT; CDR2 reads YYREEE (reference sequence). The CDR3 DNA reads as TGTGCCAGCAGCCCCGGGACAGGGGGCTACGAGCAGTACTTC. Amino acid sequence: CASSPGTGGYEQYF.

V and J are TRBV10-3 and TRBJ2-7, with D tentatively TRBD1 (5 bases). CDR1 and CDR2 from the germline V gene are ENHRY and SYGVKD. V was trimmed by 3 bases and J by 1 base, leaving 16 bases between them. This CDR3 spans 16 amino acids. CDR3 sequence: CAISDMGRQSSYEQYF. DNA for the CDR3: TGTGCCATCAGTGATATGGGGCGGCAGAGTTCCTACGAGCAGTACTTC.

CDR3 region: CASGGSYNEQFF. For the CDR3, the DNA is TGTGCCAGTGGGGGCAGTTACAATGAGCAGTTCTTC. This chain uses TRBV19 with TRBJ2-1; TRBD1 is a possible D gene (6 bases). Germline CDR1 and CDR2: LNHDA and SQIVND (reference sequence). V gave up 8 bases and J gave up 4 bases, with 9 bases separating them. The CDR3 length is 12 residues.

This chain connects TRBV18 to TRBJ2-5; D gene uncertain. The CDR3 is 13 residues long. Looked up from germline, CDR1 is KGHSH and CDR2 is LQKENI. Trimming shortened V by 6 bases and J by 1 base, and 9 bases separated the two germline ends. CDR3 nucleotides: TGTGCCAGCTCTTTAACAACCCAAGAGACCCAGTACTTC. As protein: CASSLTTQETQYF.

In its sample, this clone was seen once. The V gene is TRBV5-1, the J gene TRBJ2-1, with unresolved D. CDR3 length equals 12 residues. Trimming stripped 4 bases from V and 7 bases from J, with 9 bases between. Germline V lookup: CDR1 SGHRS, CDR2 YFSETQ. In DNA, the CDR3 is TGCGCCAGCAGCCCCTCTTTGAATGAGCAGTTCTTC. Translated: CASSPSLNEQFF.

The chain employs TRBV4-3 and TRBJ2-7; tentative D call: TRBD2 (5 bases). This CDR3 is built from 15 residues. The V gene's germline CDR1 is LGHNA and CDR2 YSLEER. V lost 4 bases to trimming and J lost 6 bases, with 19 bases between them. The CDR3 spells CASSLATQGVSEQYF. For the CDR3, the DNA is TGCGCCAGCAGCCTAGCGACCCAAGGAGTGAGCGAGCAGTACTTC.

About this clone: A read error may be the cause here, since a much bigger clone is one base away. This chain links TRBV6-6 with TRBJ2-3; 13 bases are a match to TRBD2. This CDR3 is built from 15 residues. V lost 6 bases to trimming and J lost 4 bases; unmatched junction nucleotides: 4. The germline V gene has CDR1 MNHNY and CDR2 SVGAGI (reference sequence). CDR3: CASSLGLAGADTQYF. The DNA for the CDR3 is TGTGCCAGCAGCTTAGGACTAGCGGGAGCAGATACGCAGTATTTT.

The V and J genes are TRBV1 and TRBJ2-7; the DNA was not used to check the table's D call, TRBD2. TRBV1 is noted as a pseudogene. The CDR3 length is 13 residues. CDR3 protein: CTSSCGTTDEQYF. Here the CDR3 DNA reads TGCACCAGCAGCTGCGGCACGACCGACGAGCAGTACTTC.

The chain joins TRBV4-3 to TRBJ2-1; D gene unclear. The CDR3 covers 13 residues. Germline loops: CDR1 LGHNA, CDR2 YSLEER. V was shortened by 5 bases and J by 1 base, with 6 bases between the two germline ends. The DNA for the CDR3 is TGCGCCAGCAGCACTATGTCCTACAATGAGCAGTTCTTC. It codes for CASSTMSYNEQFF.